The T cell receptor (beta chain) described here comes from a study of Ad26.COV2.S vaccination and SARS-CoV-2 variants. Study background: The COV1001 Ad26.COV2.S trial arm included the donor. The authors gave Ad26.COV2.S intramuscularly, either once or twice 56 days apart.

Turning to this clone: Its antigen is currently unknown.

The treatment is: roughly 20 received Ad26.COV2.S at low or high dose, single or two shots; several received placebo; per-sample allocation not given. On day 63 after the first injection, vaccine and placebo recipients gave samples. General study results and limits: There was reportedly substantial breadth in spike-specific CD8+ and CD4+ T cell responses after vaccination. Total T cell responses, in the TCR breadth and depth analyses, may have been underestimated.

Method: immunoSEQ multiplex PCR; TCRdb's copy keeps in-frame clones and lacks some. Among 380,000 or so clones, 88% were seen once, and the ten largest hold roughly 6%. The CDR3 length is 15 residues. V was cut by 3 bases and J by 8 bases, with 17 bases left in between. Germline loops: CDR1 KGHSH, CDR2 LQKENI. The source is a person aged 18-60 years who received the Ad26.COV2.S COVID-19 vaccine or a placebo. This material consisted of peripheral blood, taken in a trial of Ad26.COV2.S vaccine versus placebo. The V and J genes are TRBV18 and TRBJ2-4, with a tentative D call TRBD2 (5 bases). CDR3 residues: CASSPSRTMRDIQYF. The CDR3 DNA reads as TGTGCCAGCTCACCTTCCAGGACCATGAGGGACATTCAGTACTTC.